This T cell receptor beta chain was observed in a study of CD8 T cells in Susac syndrome. Reverse transcription of 0.5 to 1 ug RNA was performed with random hexamers. TCRdb recomputed calls from the immunoSEQ multiplex PCR reads with MiXCR, one row per CDR3 protein. Of tens of thousands of distinct CDR3 sequences in the sample, roughly 94% were seen once. This CDR3 is built from 13 residues. Germline V gene lookup returns CDR1 MRHNA and CDR2 SNTAGT. Trimming left V 6 bases short and J 7 bases short, with 15 bases between. Sequenced material: CD4+ T cells from PBMCs. The chain joins TRBV6-4 to TRBJ1-2, with D unclear. The TCR sequence derives from a human donor with Susac syndrome. The DNA for the CDR3 is TGTGCCAGCAGGGACCTAAACTCTAGTGGCTACACCTTC. The encoded protein is CASRDLNSSGYTF.